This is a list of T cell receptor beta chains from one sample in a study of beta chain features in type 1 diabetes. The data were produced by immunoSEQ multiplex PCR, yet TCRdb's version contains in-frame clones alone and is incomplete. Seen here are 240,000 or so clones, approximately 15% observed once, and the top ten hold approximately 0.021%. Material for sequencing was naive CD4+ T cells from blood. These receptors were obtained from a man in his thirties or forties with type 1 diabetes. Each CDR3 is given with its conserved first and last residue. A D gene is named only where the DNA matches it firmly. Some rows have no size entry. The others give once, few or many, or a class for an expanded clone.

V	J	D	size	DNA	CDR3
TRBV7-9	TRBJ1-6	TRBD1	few	TGTGCCAGCAGAACCAACAGGGGTTTGACCCTCCACTTT	CASRTNRGLTLHF
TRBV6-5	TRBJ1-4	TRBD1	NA	TGTGCCAGCAGGGCGGGACAGATGGGTGAAAAACTGTTTTTT	CASRAGQMGEKLFF
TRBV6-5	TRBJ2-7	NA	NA	TGTGCCAGCAGCCGCGGACACGGCTACGAGCAGTACTTC	CASSRGHGYEQYF
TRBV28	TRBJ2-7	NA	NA	TGTGCCAGCAGTTTACTCGGAGTTGACGAGCAGTACTTC	CASSLLGVDEQYF
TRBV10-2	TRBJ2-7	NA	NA	TGCGCCAGCAGTGTTTCCCTTAACGAGCAGTACTTC	CASSVSLNEQYF
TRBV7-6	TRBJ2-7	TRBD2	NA	TGTGCCAGCAGCTCCTGGGCTAGCGGTTCCTACGAGCAGTACTTC	CASSSWASGSYEQYF
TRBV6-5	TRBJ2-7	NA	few	TGTGCCAGCAGTCCGGACAGTCTCCCCTACGAGCAGTACTTC	CASSPDSLPYEQYF
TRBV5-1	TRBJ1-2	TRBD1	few	TGCGCCAGCAGCCCCGGACAGGGCTTGGGCTACACCTTC	CASSPGQGLGYTF
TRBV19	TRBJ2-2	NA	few	TGTGCCAGTAGTCGAGGGAACCCCCTCACCGGGGAGCTGTTTTTT	CASSRGNPLTGELFF
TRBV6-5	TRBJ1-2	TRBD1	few	TGTGCCAGTTCAGGGGGCCCCCATGGCTACACCTTC	CASSGGPHGYTF
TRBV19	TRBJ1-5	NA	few	TGTGCCAGTCGCGGGGCTTACAATCAGCCCCAGCATTTT	CASRGAYNQPQHF
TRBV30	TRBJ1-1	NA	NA	TGTGCCTGGAGTAGAGGTTTGGACACTGAAGCTTTCTTT	CAWSRGLDTEAFF
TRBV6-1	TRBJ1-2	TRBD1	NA	TGTGCCAGCGAGGGACAGGGGAATGGCTACACCTTC	CASEGQGNGYTF
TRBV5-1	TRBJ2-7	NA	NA	TGCGCCAGCAGCTCGAACAGGGTCTACGAGCAGTACTTC	CASSSNRVYEQYF
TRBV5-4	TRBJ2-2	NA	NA	TGTGCCAGCAGTTTATGGGCAGGAACGAACACCGGGGAGCTGTTTTTT	CASSLWAGTNTGELFF
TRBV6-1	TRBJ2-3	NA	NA	TGTGCCAGCAGTGAAGATAATTTATTTCTTAGCACAGATACGCAGTATTTT	CASSEDNLFLSTDTQYF
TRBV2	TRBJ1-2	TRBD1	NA	TGTGCCAGCAGTGTAAAGGGGACAGGGGTAGGCTACACCTTC	CASSVKGTGVGYTF
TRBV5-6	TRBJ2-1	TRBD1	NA	TGTGCCAGCAGCAGGACAGGGGGCAAGGTCAATGAGCAGTTCTTC	CASSRTGGKVNEQFF
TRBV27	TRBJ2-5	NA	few	TGTGCCAGCAGTTTTCGGAGGGATGAGACCCAGTACTTC	CASSFRRDETQYF
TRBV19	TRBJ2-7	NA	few	TGTGCCACTAGCACTCCAACGAAACCCTACGAGCAGTACTTC	CATSTPTKPYEQYF
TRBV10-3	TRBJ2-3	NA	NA	TGTGCCATCAGTGAAACGGGCCCGGGAACAGATACGCAGTATTTT	CAISETGPGTDTQYF
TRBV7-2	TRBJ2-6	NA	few	TGTGCCAGCAGTCGATGGCACTCTGGGGCCAACGTCCTGACTTTC	CASSRWHSGANVLTF
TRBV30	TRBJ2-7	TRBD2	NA	TGTGCCTGGAGTGTAGAAACGGGGGGGCCTTACGAGCAGTACTTC	CAWSVETGGPYEQYF
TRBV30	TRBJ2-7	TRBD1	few	TGTGCCTGGAGTCTACAGGGGGAGCAGTACTTC	CAWSLQGEQYF
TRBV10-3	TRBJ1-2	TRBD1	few	TGTGCCATCAGTGATTTAGGGGGCGCCGGCTATGGCTACACCTTC	CAISDLGGAGYGYTF
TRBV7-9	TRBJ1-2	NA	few	TGTGCCAGCAGCTTAGAACGGCAGGACTATGGCTACACCTTC	CASSLERQDYGYTF
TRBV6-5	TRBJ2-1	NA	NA	TGTGCCAGCAGTCAGGGACTTTACAATGAGCAGTTCTTC	CASSQGLYNEQFF
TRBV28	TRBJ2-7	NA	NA	TGTGCCACGCTCGGCCAGGGCCTCTACGAGCAGTACTTC	CATLGQGLYEQYF
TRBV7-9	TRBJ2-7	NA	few	TGTGCCAGCAGCTTAGCGTCTATCGGTCTGACCTACGAGCAGTACTTC	CASSLASIGLTYEQYF
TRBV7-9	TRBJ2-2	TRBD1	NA	TGTGCCAGCAGCCTCGGGACAGGGGACACCGGGGAGCTGTTTTTT	CASSLGTGDTGELFF
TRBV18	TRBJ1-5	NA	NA	TGTGCCAGCTCACTAGACAACAATCAGCCCCAGCATTTT	CASSLDNNQPQHF
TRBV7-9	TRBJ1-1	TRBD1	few	TGTGCCAGCAGCTCGCCGGGACAGGGGGGCGCTGAAGCTTTCTTT	CASSSPGQGGAEAFF
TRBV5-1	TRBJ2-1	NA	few	TGCGCCAGCAGCTTGGGTGAACAATGGGAGCAGTTCTTC	CASSLGEQWEQFF
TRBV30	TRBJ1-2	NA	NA	TGTGCCTGGAGTCCCGGGACTGGAGCCTATGGCTACACCTTC	CAWSPGTGAYGYTF
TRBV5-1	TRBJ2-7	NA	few	TGCGCCAGCAGCCCCCGGTATGCCCCATCCTACGAGCAGTACTTC	CASSPRYAPSYEQYF